This T cell receptor beta chain was identified during a study of blood T cell repertoires in COVID-19. Study as a whole: The cDNA or gDNA used as material had been derived from T cells, B-cell-depleted T cells, or PBMCs.

This clone has a single count. Profiled with immunoSEQ multiplex PCR; TCRdb holds only in-frame clones, not every one. Among 60,000 to 75,000 clones, just over 85% were seen once, and the ten largest hold less than 20%. Germline-derived CDR1 and CDR2 are SGHRS and YFSETQ. V was shortened by 0 bases and J by 4 bases, with 7 bases between the two germline ends. The CDR3 sequence is 13 residues long. Sequencing was done on a sample of peripheral blood. The chain uses TRBV5-1 and TRBJ1-1; D call uncertain. The source of this sequence is a woman older than 75 with active COVID-19. As DNA, the CDR3 is TGCGCCAGCAGCTTGGAGCCGGGCACTGAAGCTTTCTTT. This sequence encodes CASSLEPGTEAFF.